Listed below are T cell receptor beta chains from one sample, sequenced in a study of early T cells in non-severe SARS-CoV-2 infection. TCRdb analysed the 5' RACE reads with MiXCR anew, one entry per CDR3 protein. The sample lists 75,000 or so distinct CDR3 sequences; around 11% were seen once. The sequenced material came from whole blood. Every receptor here comes from an adult who was a healthcare worker with PCR-confirmed SARS-CoV-2 infection or an uninfected control (not recorded which). CDR3s include the opening cysteine and the closing phenylalanine or tryptophan. The D gene is left open where the match is weak. The listing skips clone size in some rows; elsewhere it reads once, few, many or a size class.

TRBJ2-1 | TRBV12-3/TRBV12-4 | - | - | TGTGCCAGCAGTTTACATGTCGGGAGAACGCAGTTCTTC | CASSLHVGRTQFF
TRBJ1-2 | TRBV30 | - | many | TGTGCCTGGAGTGTACTGAACTATGGCTACACCTTC | CAWSVLNYGYTF
TRBJ2-1 | TRBV2 | TRBD2 | few | TGTGCCAGCAGTCCTAGAACTAGCGGGGGTGAGCAGTTCTTC | CASSPRTSGGEQFF
TRBJ2-7 | TRBV7-2 | - | few | TGTGCCAGCAGCTTTGTTGTAGGGCTCGGGCCCTACGAGCAGTACTTC | CASSFVVGLGPYEQYF
TRBJ1-1 | TRBV12-3/TRBV12-4 | TRBD1 | once | TGTGCCAGCAGTTTAGGAGCCGGGACAGTTGAAGCTTTCTTT | CASSLGAGTVEAFF
TRBJ2-5 | TRBV7-6 | TRBD2 | many | TGTGCCAGCAGCTTAACATCCCGCGGGGGAGCGTACTTC | CASSLTSRGGAYF
TRBJ2-7 | TRBV30 | TRBD2 | few | TGTGCCTGGAGTGCTAGCGGGGTCTACGAGCAGTACTTC | CAWSASGVYEQYF
TRBJ2-2 | TRBV2 | TRBD1 | - | TGTGCCAGCAGTGAACACTTGACAGGGGTCACCGGGGAGCTGTTTTTT | CASSEHLTGVTGELFF
TRBJ2-7 | TRBV29-1 | - | many | TGCAGCGTTGAAAGGCCGCCTACCTACGAGCAGTACTTC | CSVERPPTYEQYF
TRBJ2-3 | TRBV10-3 | - | few | TGTGCCATCAGCGAACCGGGACTCTCCACAGATACGCAGTATTTT | CAISEPGLSTDTQYF
TRBJ2-1 | TRBV5-5 | - | many | TGTGCCAGCAGCTTTAGGCTGCTAGGCGCCCCCAATGAGCAGTTCTTC | CASSFRLLGAPNEQFF
TRBJ2-2 | TRBV5-1 | - | few | TGCGCCAGCAGCGCATCTGACACCGGGGAGCTGTTTTTT | CASSASDTGELFF
TRBJ1-3 | TRBV7-2 | TRBD1 | - | TGTGCCAGCAGCTTGTTGGGACAGGGCGGCGGAAACACCATATATTTT | CASSLLGQGGGNTIYF
TRBJ2-1 | TRBV5-1 | - | few | TGCGCCAGCAGCTTGGAGGAAAGTGAGCAGTTCTTC | CASSLEESEQFF
TRBJ2-5 | TRBV11-2 | TRBD2 | many | TGTGCCAGCAGCTTAGAGAGTAGCGGGGGGCCCCAGTACTTC | CASSLESSGGPQYF
TRBJ1-5 | TRBV6-1 | - | few | TGTGCCAGCAGTGAAGCGCTAGGCAACAGCAATCAGCCCCAGCATTTT | CASSEALGNSNQPQHF
TRBJ1-5 | TRBV20-1 | TRBD1 | many | TGCAGTGCTTCTACACAGGGGCCCAGGCGGAATCAGCCCCAGCATTTT | CSASTQGPRRNQPQHF
TRBJ2-1 | TRBV5-1 | TRBD1 | few | TGCGCCAGCAGACCTGGGACAGGCACCCCAAGCGGGCAGTTCTTC | CASRPGTGTPSGQFF
TRBJ2-3 | TRBV6-4 | - | - | TGTGCCAGCAGTGACGAGGCAGATACGCAGTATTTT | CASSDEADTQYF
TRBJ1-1 | TRBV6-6 | - | many | TGTGCCAGCAGTGTCGAGAAAGCTTTCTTT | CASSVEKAFF
TRBJ1-1 | TRBV5-1 | - | few | TGCGCCACCTCCCAGGGACTGAACACTGAAGCTTTCTTT | CATSQGLNTEAFF
TRBJ2-3 | TRBV7-9 | - | - | TGTGCCAGCAGCTTTGAGGGCATCACAGATACGCAGTATTTT | CASSFEGITDTQYF
TRBJ2-3 | TRBV6-2/TRBV6-3 | TRBD2 | many | TGTGCCAGCAGGGGACTAGCGGGCCCCACAGATACGCAGTATTTT | CASRGLAGPTDTQYF
TRBJ2-3 | TRBV20-1 | - | many | TGCAGTGCTAGAGATCCATGGGTTAGCACAGATACGCAGTATTTT | CSARDPWVSTDTQYF
TRBJ2-3 | TRBV30 | - | many | TGTGCCTGGAGTCCGCGCCTCACAGATACGCAGTATTTT | CAWSPRLTDTQYF
TRBJ1-6 | TRBV12-3/TRBV12-4 | - | few | TGTGCCAGCAGTTTATTCTCGGGGGATTCACCCCTCCACTTT | CASSLFSGDSPLHF
TRBJ2-3 | TRBV12-5 | TRBD1 | - | TGTGCTAGTGGATCTGGACAGGGGGCGAGAGATACGCAGTATTTT | CASGSGQGARDTQYF
TRBJ2-7 | TRBV29-1 | - | many | TGCAGCGCCCTGCGGCCCCCGGGTTTCGAGCAGTACTTC | CSALRPPGFEQYF
TRBJ1-1 | TRBV7-8 | TRBD1 | many | TGTGCCAGCAGCCTAGGGACAGGGGGCTTCACTGAAGCTTTCTTT | CASSLGTGGFTEAFF
TRBJ1-5 | TRBV27 | - | many | TGTGCCAGCTACTCAGGGTCACCGGGTCAGCCCCAGCATTTT | CASYSGSPGQPQHF
TRBJ2-5 | TRBV29-1 | - | few | TGCAGCGTTGAGGCAGGGATGGAGACCCAGTACTTC | CSVEAGMETQYF
TRBJ2-7 | TRBV20-1 | - | many | TGCAGTGCTAGCAGGAACTACGAGCAGTACTTC | CSASRNYEQYF
TRBJ2-7 | TRBV5-1 | TRBD1 | few | TGCGCCAGCAGATCCGATACCGGGACAGGGTTCTACGAGCAGTACTTC | CASRSDTGTGFYEQYF
TRBJ1-2 | TRBV5-4 | - | many | TGTGCCAGCAGCTTGGGCGCGACGTATGGCTACACCTTC | CASSLGATYGYTF
TRBJ2-2 | TRBV18 | - | many | TGTGCCAGCTCATCGAACACCGGGGAGCTGTTTTTT | CASSSNTGELFF
TRBJ1-2 | TRBV2 | - | many | TGTGCCAGCAGTGAAGGCTATGGCTACACCTTC | CASSEGYGYTF
TRBJ1-1 | TRBV6-6 | - | - | TGTGCCAGCAGCAGGTTGGGCGCTTTCTTT | CASSRLGAFF
TRBJ2-6 | TRBV6-1 | - | few | TGTGCCAGCAGTGCTCACTCTGGGGCCAACGTCCTGACTTTC | CASSAHSGANVLTF
TRBJ1-2 | TRBV21-1 | - | few | TGTGCCAGCAGCAAAGGGACATTTTATGGCTACACCTTC | CASSKGTFYGYTF
TRBJ2-7 | TRBV11-2 | - | - | TGTGCCAGCAGCCCTAATCTGGCGGGGGAGCAGTACTTC | CASSPNLAGEQYF
TRBJ2-3 | TRBV25-1 | - | many | TGTGCCAGCAGTGCAGGGGACCAATCTCTCCACGCGGATACGCAGTATTTT | CASSAGDQSLHADTQYF
TRBJ2-4 | TRBV28 | - | few | TGTGCCACCGAGACTGGGAAAAACATTCAGTACTTC | CATETGKNIQYF
TRBJ1-1 | TRBV7-6 | - | many | TGTGCCAGCAGCTTAAGGGGGGAAGGGGAAGCTTTCTTT | CASSLRGEGEAFF
TRBJ2-5 | TRBV7-2 | - | many | TGTGCCAGCAGCTTAGACAACAGAGTCCAAGAGACCCAGTACTTC | CASSLDNRVQETQYF
TRBJ2-1 | TRBV7-3 | - | many | TGTGCCAGCAGCTTAGGGACCTACAATGAGCAGTTCTTC | CASSLGTYNEQFF
TRBJ2-5 | TRBV3-1 | TRBD1 | - | TGTGCCAGCGGTACAGGGGCGGAAGAGACCCAGTACTTC | CASGTGAEETQYF
TRBJ1-2 | TRBV5-4 | - | many | TGTGCCAGCAGCTTCGGAACAACCTATGGCTACACCTTC | CASSFGTTYGYTF
TRBJ2-5 | TRBV3-1 | TRBD1 | - | TGTGCCAGCAGTAGGGCCCGGGACAGGGCCTTCAGAGAGACCCAGTACTTC | CASSRARDRAFRETQYF
TRBJ2-7 | TRBV11-3 | - | - | TGTGCCAGCAGCTTTTTGGAGGCAGGAAGCTCCTACGAGCAGTACTTC | CASSFLEAGSSYEQYF
TRBJ2-7 | TRBV6-1 | - | - | TGTGCCAGCAGTATGGCACCATACTACTACGAGCAGTACTTC | CASSMAPYYYEQYF
TRBJ2-2 | TRBV11-2 | - | - | TGTGCCAGCAGCTTAAAGCTGGGGGACACCGGGGAGCTGTTTTTT | CASSLKLGDTGELFF
TRBJ2-1 | TRBV12-3/TRBV12-4 | TRBD2 | many | TGTGCCAGCAAGGGCGGGGGGTACATCTACAATGAGCAGTTCTTC | CASKGGGYIYNEQFF
TRBJ1-4 | TRBV7-7 | TRBD1 | few | TGTGCTAACGGACAGGTTAATGAAAAACTGTTTTTT | CANGQVNEKLFF
TRBJ2-7 | TRBV6-2/TRBV6-3 | TRBD2 | few | TGTGCCAGCAGTTACAGCGGGAGGGGGCCCGAGCAGTACTTC | CASSYSGRGPEQYF
TRBJ1-1 | TRBV10-2 | TRBD1 | few | TGCGCCAGCAGTGAGTCGGGACAGGGAGACACTGAAGCTTTCTTT | CASSESGQGDTEAFF